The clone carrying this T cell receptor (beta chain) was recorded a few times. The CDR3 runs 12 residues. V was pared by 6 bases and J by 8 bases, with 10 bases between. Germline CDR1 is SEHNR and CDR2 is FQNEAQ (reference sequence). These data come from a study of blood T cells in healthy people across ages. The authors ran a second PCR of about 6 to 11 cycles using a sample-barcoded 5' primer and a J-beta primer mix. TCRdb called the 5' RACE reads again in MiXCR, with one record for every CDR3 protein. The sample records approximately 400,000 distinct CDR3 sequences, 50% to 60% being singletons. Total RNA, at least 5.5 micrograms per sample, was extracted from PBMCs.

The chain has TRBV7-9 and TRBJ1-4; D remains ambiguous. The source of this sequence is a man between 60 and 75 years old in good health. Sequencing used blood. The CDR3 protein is CASSPREEKLFF. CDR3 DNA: TGTGCCAGCAGTCCCCGGGAGGAAAAACTGTTTTTT.